This TCR beta chain stems from a study of control samples from healthy donors and cancer patients. CDR3 length: 15 amino acids. V was clipped by 0 bases and J by 0 bases, with 5 bases between them. CDR1 is LGHNA, CDR2 YNFKEQ, per germline. TCRdb's copy holds only in-frame clones and misses some; the assay was immunoSEQ multiplex PCR. This table holds some 70,000 clones, 83% found once. The chain has TRBV4-2 and TRBJ1-4, with no clear D. The origin of this receptor is a man in his sixties in good health. The source material was blood. The CDR3 spells CASSQEVATNEKLFF. The CDR3 DNA reads as TGTGCCAGCAGCCAAGAGGTTGCAACTAATGAAAAACTGTTTTTT.